These 24 T cell receptor beta chains originate from one sample sequenced in a study of blood T cell repertoires in COVID-19. Only in-frame clones appear in the TCRdb table, and some are missing; sequencing was by immunoSEQ multiplex PCR. The sample yields around 290,000 clones, 80% to 95% seen once. Sequenced sample: peripheral blood. The source is a woman aged 25 to 45 with COVID-19, enrolled during active disease.

The rearrangement joins TRBV7-8 to TRBJ2-1; 13 nucleotides align to TRBD2. The CDR3 totals 18 residues. The V gene's germline CDR1 is SGHVS and CDR2 FQNEAQ. The V gene end was trimmed by 4 bases and the J gene end by 7 bases; junction bases not matched to a gene: 13. The CDR3 DNA sequence: TGTGCCAGCAGCTCCCAGGGACTAGCGGGACTAAGTAGGAATGAGCAGTTCTTC. It codes for CASSSQGLAGLSRNEQFF. Looking up the rest from reference TRBV7-8 and TRBJ2-1 gives the full variable domain: GAGVSQSPRYKVAKRGQDVALRCDPISGHVSLFWYQQALGQGPEFLTYFQNEAQLDKSGLPSDRFFAERPEGSVSTLKIQRTQQEDSAVYLCASSSQGLAGLSRNEQFFGPGTRLTVL.

The chain couples TRBV28 to TRBJ2-7; 9 bases agree with TRBD1. This CDR3 is built from 15 residues. The ends lost 0 bases at V and 2 bases at J; junction bases unmatched: 2. Germline CDR1 is MDHEN and CDR2 is SYDVKM. The CDR3 coding sequence is TGTGCCAGCAGTTTATGGGACAGGGGCGCCTACGAGCAGTACTTC. Its translation: CASSLWDRGAYEQYF.

The chain uses TRBV28 and TRBJ2-1; TRBD2 agrees at 8 bases. Trimming at V came to 6 bases and at J to 6 bases, leaving 7 bases not matched to a gene. Germline V gene data show CDR1 as MDHEN and CDR2 as SYDVKM. This CDR3 region has 14 residues. For the CDR3, the DNA is TGTGCCAGCAGATACCCCGGGACTAGCAATGAGCAGTTCTTC. Translated, it gives CASRYPGTSNEQFF. Looking up the rest from reference TRBV28 and TRBJ2-1 gives the full variable domain: DVKVTQSSRYLVKRTGEKVFLECVQDMDHENMFWYRQDPGLGLRLIYFSYDVKMKEKGDIPEGYSVSREKKERFSLILESASTNQTSMYLCASRYPGTSNEQFFGPGTRLTVL.

The chain joins TRBV19 to TRBJ1-2, with D possibly matching TRBD1 (5 bases). The CDR3 covers 14 residues. CDR1 is LNHDA and CDR2 is SQIVND in the germline V gene (reference sequence). The ends were cut back, 3 bases at V and 4 bases at J, with 12 bases in the middle. The CDR3 loop reads CASSIFQGFYGYTF. The CDR3, as DNA: TGTGCCAGTAGTATTTTTCAGGGATTCTATGGCTACACCTTC.

A remark on this clone: Other DNA sequences in the same sample also yield this CDR3. The chain joins TRBV5-1 to TRBJ2-1; TRBD2 agrees at 12 bases. With V trimmed by 3 bases and J by 4 bases, 2 bases remained unmatched. Germline V gives CDR1 SGHRS, CDR2 YFSETQ. This CDR3 has 15 amino acids. The CDR3 is CASSSGTSGYNEQFF. The DNA for the CDR3 is TGCGCCAGCAGCTCCGGGACTAGCGGGTACAATGAGCAGTTCTTC.

The chain is built from TRBV5-3 and TRBJ1-2; TRBD1 is a possible D gene (5 bases). TRBV5-3 is given ORF status, its function remaining uncertain. V was shortened by 0 bases and J by 8 bases, with 29 bases between the two germline ends. The CDR3 has 19 amino acids. The CDR3 spells CARSLATRIGSQGAGGYTF. CDR3 DNA sequence: TGTGCCAGAAGCTTGGCTACCCGAATAGGATCTCAAGGGGCAGGGGGCTACACCTTC.

This rearrangement joins TRBV7-9 to TRBJ2-5; 8 nucleotides agree with TRBD2. CDR3 length: 15 residues. The junction had 12 bases not matched to a gene; V was cut back by 7 bases and J by 5 bases. The germline CDR1 and CDR2 sequences are SEHNR and FQNEAQ (reference sequence). The CDR3 spells CASTPTAGETETQYF. As DNA, the CDR3 is TGTGCCAGCACCCCAACAGCGGGAGAGACGGAGACCCAGTACTTC.

The chain carries TRBV5-4 and TRBJ1-3, with D perhaps TRBD1 (5 bases). The germline CDR1 and CDR2 sequences are SGHNT and YYREEE (reference sequence). CDR3 length: 16 amino acids. With 0 bases removed from V and 0 bases from J, the gap between germline ends came to 10 bases. CDR3 DNA sequence: TGTGCCAGCAGCTTGGGACAGCGAAGCTCTGGAAACACCATATATTTT. Translating it yields CASSLGQRSSGNTIYF. The full variable domain, with the rest looked up from reference TRBV5-4 and TRBJ1-3, is ETGVTQSPTHLIKTRGQQVTLRCSSQSGHNTVSWYQQALGQGPQFIFQYYREEENGRGNFPPRFSGLQFPNYSSELNVNALELDDSALYLCASSLGQRSSGNTIYFGEGSWLTVV.

This clone was seen just once. The chain couples TRBV2 to TRBJ2-2, with a tentative D call TRBD1 (6 bases). The germline CDR1 and CDR2 sequences are SNHLY and FYNNEI. The CDR3 is 16 amino acids. V was shortened by 7 bases and J by 4 bases, with 19 bases between the two germline ends. This CDR3 is CASTERQVVTTGELFF. As DNA, the CDR3 is TGTGCCAGCACCGAGAGACAGGTCGTAACCACCGGGGAGCTGTTTTTT.

This clone has just one count. This sequence joins TRBV24-1 and TRBJ2-2, with 9 bases identical to TRBD1. Losses at the gene ends were 3 bases for V and 3 bases for J; bases not matched to a gene: 13. Looked up from germline, CDR1 is KGHDR and CDR2 is SFDVKD. The CDR3 is made up of 19 amino acids. CDR3 bases: TGTGCCACCAGTGATCCTAACCCGGACAGGGGAGGTTACACCGGGGAGCTGTTTTTT. This encodes CATSDPNPDRGGYTGELFF.

The gene calls are TRBV4-1 and TRBJ1-1, with D perhaps TRBD1 (5 bases). The V end lost 1 base, the J end lost 2 bases, and 11 bases lay between the germline ends. The CDR3 is 15 amino acids. Germline V gene sequence: CDR1 MGHRA, CDR2 YSYEKL. For the CDR3, the DNA is TGCGCCAGCAGCCAAGTGCTGGGGCAAAACACTGAAGCTTTCTTT. This encodes CASSQVLGQNTEAFF.

This sequence joins TRBV27 and TRBJ2-1, with 7 bases that match TRBD2. Looked up from germline, CDR1 is MNHEY and CDR2 is SMNVEV (reference sequence). CDR3 length equals 14 residues. J gave up 9 bases and V 4 bases, and 9 bases lay outside the gene matches. The CDR3 DNA reads TGTGCCAGCAGTTGGACTAGTTCTCGGGCTGAGCAGTTCTTC. Its protein is CASSWTSSRAEQFF.

The chain is built from TRBV2 and TRBJ1-2; 8 bases line up with TRBD1. CDR3 length equals 16 residues. Germline CDR1 is SNHLY and CDR2 is FYNNEI. V was pared by 6 bases and J by 4 bases, with 13 bases of the junction left unmatched. DNA of the CDR3: TGTGCCAGCAGCTATAGAACACAGGGGGAGGGCTATGGCTACACCTTC. Protein product: CASSYRTQGEGYGYTF. The full variable domain, in which reference TRBV2 and TRBJ1-2 provide the parts outside the CDR3, is EPEVTQTPSHQVTQMGQEVILRCVPISNHLYFYWYRQILGQKVEFLVSFYNNEISEKSEIFDDQFSVERPDGSNFTLKIRSTKLEDSAMYFCASSYRTQGEGYGYTFGSGTRLTVV.

The V call is TRBV5-6, the J call TRBJ2-3; 11 bases are shared with TRBD1. The germline gives CDR1 SGHDT, CDR2 YYEEEE. The CDR3 totals 18 residues. V lost 5 bases, J lost 6 bases, and 17 bases stayed unmatched. In nucleotides, the CDR3 is TGTGCCAGCAGTACATTCGGAGGACAGGGGGCGCGAGGGGATACGCAGTATTTT. Residues: CASSTFGGQGARGDTQYF.

V and J are TRBV30 and TRBJ1-3, with TRBD1 identical over 7 bases. Germline loops: CDR1 GTSNPN, CDR2 SVGIG (reference sequence). With 2 bases clipped from V and 2 bases from J, the junction kept 6 bases outside the gene matches. There are 15 residues in the CDR3. Here the CDR3 DNA reads TGTGCCTGGAGTAACCGGGACAGTCCTGGAAACACCATATATTTT. This codes for CAWSNRDSPGNTIYF.

Only one count was recorded for this clone. The chain is built from TRBV21-1 and TRBJ1-2; the table's D call, TRBD1, was not checked against the DNA. TRBV21-1 is shown as a pseudogene. This CDR3 spans 12 amino acids. CDR3 nucleotide sequence: TGTGCCAGCAGTCATCAGGGGTTTGGCTACACCTTC. It specifies CASSHQGFGYTF.

The V call is TRBV30, the J call TRBJ2-3; perhaps TRBD1 as D (5 bases). Per the germline V gene, CDR1 is GTSNPN and CDR2 is SVGIG (reference sequence). The V end was cut by 1 base, the J end by 0 bases, with 11 bases between. This CDR3 spans 15 amino acids. DNA for the CDR3: TGTGCCTGGAGTGCCGACAGACATAGCACAGATACGCAGTATTTT. Translating it yields CAWSADRHSTDTQYF.

The rearrangement uses TRBV7-9 and TRBJ1-6; tentatively, D is TRBD1 (6 bases). V was trimmed by 4 bases and J by 10 bases, leaving 14 bases between them. This CDR3 has 14 residues. The germline gives CDR1 SEHNR, CDR2 FQNEAQ (reference sequence). CDR3 in DNA: TGTGCCAGCAGCTCGGGACAACATCGGTCACCCCTCCACTTT. Protein: CASSSGQHRSPLHF.

The chain joins TRBV11-2 to TRBJ2-5; D is possibly TRBD1 (6 bases). The V end was cut by 2 bases, the J end by 5 bases, with 12 bases between. Germline CDR1 is SGHAT and CDR2 is FQNNGV. This CDR3 comprises 14 residues. The CDR3 DNA reads TGTGCCAGCAGCTTAATGGAGCAGGGGGAGACCCAGTACTTC. Its protein product is CASSLMEQGETQYF.

The chain couples TRBV28 to TRBJ1-5; TRBD1 matches at 7 bases. Per the germline V gene, CDR1 is MDHEN and CDR2 is SYDVKM. V shed 6 bases, J shed 5 bases, and the junction held 7 bases outside the gene matches. The CDR3 is 14 residues long. In DNA, the CDR3 is TGTGCCAGCAGCCTAGGGACAGTGGATCAGCCCCAGCATTTT. It translates to CASSLGTVDQPQHF.

In regard to this clone: The sample holds other DNA sequences that translate to the same CDR3. The V gene is TRBV14, the J gene TRBJ2-1; 10 positions agree with TRBD2. Germline V lookup: CDR1 SGHDN, CDR2 FVKESK. This CDR3 has 17 amino acids. V shed 4 bases, J shed 3 bases, and the junction held 9 bases outside the gene matches. CDR3 sequence: CASSLMAGTSVYNEQFF. CDR3 DNA: TGTGCCAGCAGCCTGATGGCCGGGACTAGCGTCTACAATGAGCAGTTCTTC.

The V gene is TRBV6-5, the J gene TRBJ2-7; 7 bases align to TRBD1. Germline V CDR1 and CDR2: MNHEY, SVGAGI. After removal of 7 bases from V and 2 bases from J, the junction contained 8 bases not matched to a gene. The CDR3 extends over 14 amino acids. The CDR3, as DNA: TGTGCCAGCAACCAACAGGGGCCGGCCTACGAGCAGTACTTC. Translating gives CASNQQGPAYEQYF.

V and J are TRBV6-1 and TRBJ1-5; tentatively, D is TRBD1 (5 bases). This CDR3 is built from 14 residues. Per germline, CDR1 MNHNS and CDR2 SASEGT. V was shortened by 0 bases and J by 6 bases, with 9 bases between the two germline ends. CDR3 coding DNA: TGTGCCAGCAGTGAAGCTCCGACAGTTCAGCCCCAGCATTTT. Its protein product is CASSEAPTVQPQHF.

The chain uses TRBV5-4 and TRBJ2-5; 7 nucleotides align to TRBD2. The germline gives CDR1 SGHNT, CDR2 YYREEE (reference sequence). V trimming: 4 bases; J trimming: 5 bases; junction bases outside the gene matches: 11. The CDR3 consists of 15 residues. CDR3 in DNA: TGTGCCAGCAGCACCCGACTAGCCAGGTCGGAGACCCAGTACTTC. This translates into CASSTRLARSETQYF.